Listed below are T cell receptor beta chains from one sample, sequenced in a study of cytomegalovirus exposure and HLA in healthy donors. Sequenced by immunoSEQ multiplex PCR; TCRdb stores in-frame clones only, minus some. The sample lists approximately 110,000 clones; over 60% were seen once. Input material: PBMCs. The receptors stem from a man aged 25 to 40 in good health and CMV-seropositive. The CDR3 runs from the conserved cysteine through the conserved F or W. Each record gives: clone size, D gene, V gene, J gene, CDR3 protein, CDR3 DNA. The D gene is left open where the match is weak. Only some rows state a clone size, as once, few, many or a class for expanded clones.

>few|.|TRBV6-5|TRBJ2-3
CASSYSAVATQYF
TGTGCCAGCAGTTACTCGGCGGTGGCTACGCAGTATTTT
>.|TRBD1|TRBV28|TRBJ1-1
CASNEPGQGTTFF
TGTGCCAGCAATGAACCGGGACAGGGAACAACTTTCTTT
>.|.|TRBV11-1|TRBJ2-3
CASSQRGYTDTQYF
TGTGCCAGCAGCCAACGGGGGTACACAGATACGCAGTATTTT
>many|.|TRBV7-7|TRBJ1-1
CASSAQDNTEAFF
TGTGCCAGCAGCGCACAGGATAACACTGAAGCTTTCTTT
>.|TRBD1|TRBV11-1|TRBJ2-7
CASSGTGRYEQYF
TGTGCCAGCAGCGGGACAGGGCGCTACGAGCAGTACTTC
>.|.|TRBV9|TRBJ2-3
CASSAVRTGRGDTQYF
TGTGCCAGCAGCGCAGTTAGGACAGGGAGGGGAGATACGCAGTATTTT
>.|.|TRBV4-1|TRBJ1-4
CASSQSNRETNEKLFF
TGCGCCAGCAGCCAGTCTAACAGGGAAACTAATGAAAAACTGTTTTTT
>.|TRBD1|TRBV28|TRBJ1-5
CASRLLQGYQPQHF
TGTGCCAGCAGGCTACTACAGGGGTATCAGCCCCAGCATTTT
>.|.|TRBV6-1|TRBJ2-2
CASIPRGVGGELFF
TGTGCCAGCATCCCCCGCGGGGTGGGCGGGGAGCTGTTTTTT
>.|TRBD1|TRBV5-1|TRBJ1-6
CASSLVLTGNSPLHF
TGCGCCAGCAGCTTGGTCTTGACAGGGAATTCACCCCTCCACTTT
>.|.|TRBV5-6|TRBJ2-1
CASSFSQVLSSYNEQFF
TGTGCCAGCAGCTTTTCCCAAGTCTTGAGCTCCTACAATGAGCAGTTCTTC
>few|TRBD1|TRBV28|TRBJ1-1
CASSTRTGEAFF
TGTGCCAGCAGTACGAGGACAGGGGAAGCTTTCTTT
>.|.|TRBV27|TRBJ1-6
CASSPLQGADSPLHF
TGTGCCAGCAGCCCTTTACAAGGGGCTGACTCACCCCTCCACTTT
>.|TRBD1|TRBV27|TRBJ1-2
CASSPRQGYLWGYTF
TGTGCCAGCAGTCCTAGACAGGGGTATTTATGGGGCTACACCTTC
>once|.|TRBV27|TRBJ2-2
CASSLSPEANTGELFF
TGTGCCAGCAGTTTATCACCAGAAGCGAACACCGGGGAGCTGTTTTTT
>.|.|TRBV9|TRBJ2-1
CASSLTESSYNEQFF
TGTGCCAGCAGCCTTACGGAGAGCTCCTACAATGAGCAGTTCTTC
>.|TRBD1|TRBV7-9|TRBJ1-1
CASSTPDRAGTEAFF
TGTGCCAGCAGCACCCCCGACAGGGCGGGCACTGAAGCTTTCTTT
>.|.|TRBV4-1|TRBJ1-4
CASSRMSREKLFF
TGCGCCAGCAGCCGAATGTCTAGGGAAAAACTGTTTTTT